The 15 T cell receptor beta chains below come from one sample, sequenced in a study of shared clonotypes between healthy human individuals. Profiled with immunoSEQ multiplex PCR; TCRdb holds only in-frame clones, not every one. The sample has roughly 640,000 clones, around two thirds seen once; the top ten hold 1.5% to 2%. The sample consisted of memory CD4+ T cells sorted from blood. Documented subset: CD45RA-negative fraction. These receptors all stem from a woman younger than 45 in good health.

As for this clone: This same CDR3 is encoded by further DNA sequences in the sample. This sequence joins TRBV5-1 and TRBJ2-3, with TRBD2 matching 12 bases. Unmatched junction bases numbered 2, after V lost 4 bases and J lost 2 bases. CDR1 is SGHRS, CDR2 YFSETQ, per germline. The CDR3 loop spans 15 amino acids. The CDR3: CASSLAGGSTDTQYF. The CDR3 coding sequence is TGCGCCAGCAGCCTAGCGGGAGGGTCCACAGATACGCAGTATTTT.

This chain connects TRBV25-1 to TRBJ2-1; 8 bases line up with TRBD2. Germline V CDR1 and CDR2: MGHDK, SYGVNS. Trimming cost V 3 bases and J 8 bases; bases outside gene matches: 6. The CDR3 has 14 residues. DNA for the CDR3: TGTGCCAGCAGTGACGGGAGCGGGAGTTATGAGCAGTTCTTC. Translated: CASSDGSGSYEQFF.

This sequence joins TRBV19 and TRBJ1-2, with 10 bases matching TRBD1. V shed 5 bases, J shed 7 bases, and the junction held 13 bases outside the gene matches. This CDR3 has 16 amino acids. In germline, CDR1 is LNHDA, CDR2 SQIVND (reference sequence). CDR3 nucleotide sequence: TGTGCCAGTAGTTCGACAGGGGGCCGCGGGGGAGGTGGCTACACCTTC. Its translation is CASSSTGGRGGGGYTF. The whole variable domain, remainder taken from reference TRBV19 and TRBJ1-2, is DGGITQSPKYLFRKEGQNVTLSCEQNLNHDAMYWYRQDPGQGLRLIYYSQIVNDFQKGDIAEGYSVSREKKESFPLTVTSAQKNPTAFYLCASSSTGGRGGGGYTFGSGTRLTVV.

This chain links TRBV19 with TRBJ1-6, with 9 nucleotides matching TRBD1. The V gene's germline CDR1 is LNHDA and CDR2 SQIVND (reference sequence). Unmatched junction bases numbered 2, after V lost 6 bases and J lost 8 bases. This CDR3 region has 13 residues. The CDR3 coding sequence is TGTGCCAGTAGAGGACAGGGGTATTCACCCCTCCACTTT. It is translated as CASRGQGYSPLHF.

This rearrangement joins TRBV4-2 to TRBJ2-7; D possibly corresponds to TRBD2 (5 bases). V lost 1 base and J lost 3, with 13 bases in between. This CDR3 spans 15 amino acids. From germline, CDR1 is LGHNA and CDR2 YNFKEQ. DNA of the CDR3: TGTGCCAGCAGCCAAGGTCCCGGGGAGAACTACGAGCAGTACTTC. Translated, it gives CASSQGPGENYEQYF.

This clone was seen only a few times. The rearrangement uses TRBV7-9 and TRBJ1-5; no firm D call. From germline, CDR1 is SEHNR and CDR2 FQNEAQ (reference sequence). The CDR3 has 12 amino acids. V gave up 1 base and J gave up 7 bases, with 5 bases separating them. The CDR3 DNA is TGTGCCAGCAGCTTAGACTACCAGCCCCAGCATTTT. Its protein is CASSLDYQPQHF.

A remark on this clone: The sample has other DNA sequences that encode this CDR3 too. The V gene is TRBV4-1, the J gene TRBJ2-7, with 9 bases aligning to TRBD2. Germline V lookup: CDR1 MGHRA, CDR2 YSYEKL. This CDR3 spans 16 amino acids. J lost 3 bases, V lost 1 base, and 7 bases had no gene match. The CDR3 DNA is TGCGCCAGCAGCCAAGGCCCCCTAGCGGGGAGCTACGAGCAGTACTTC. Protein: CASSQGPLAGSYEQYF.

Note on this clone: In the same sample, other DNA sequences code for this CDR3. The CDR3 loop reads CASSLTSSGNTIYF. CDR3 nucleotide sequence: TGTGCCAGCAGCTTAACGTCCTCTGGAAACACCATATATTTT. The J gene is TRBJ1-3, the V gene TRBV7-2; D call uncertain. Trimming took off 2 bases at V and 0 bases at J, with 5 bases between the two ends. The CDR3 contains 14 residues. Germline values: CDR1 SGHTA, CDR2 FQGNSA.

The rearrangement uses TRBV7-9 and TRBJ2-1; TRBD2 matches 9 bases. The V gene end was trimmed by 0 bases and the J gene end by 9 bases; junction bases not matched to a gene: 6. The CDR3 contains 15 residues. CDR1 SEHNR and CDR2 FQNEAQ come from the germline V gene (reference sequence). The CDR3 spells CASSLASGSGGEQFF. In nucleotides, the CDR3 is TGTGCCAGCAGCTTAGCTAGCGGGAGTGGGGGTGAGCAGTTCTTC.

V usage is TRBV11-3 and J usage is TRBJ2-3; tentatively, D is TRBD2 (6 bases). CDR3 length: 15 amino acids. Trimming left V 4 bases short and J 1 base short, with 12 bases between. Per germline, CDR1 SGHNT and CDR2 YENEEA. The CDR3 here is CASSSGLLGTDTQYF. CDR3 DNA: TGTGCCAGCAGCTCGGGACTTCTAGGCACAGATACGCAGTATTTT.

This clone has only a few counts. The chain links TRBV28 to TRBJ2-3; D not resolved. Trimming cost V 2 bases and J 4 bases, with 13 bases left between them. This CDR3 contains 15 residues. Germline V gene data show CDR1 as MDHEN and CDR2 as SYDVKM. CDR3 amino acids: CASSLLGSSPDTQYF. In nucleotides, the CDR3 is TGTGCCAGCAGTTTACTGGGATCATCCCCAGATACGCAGTATTTT.

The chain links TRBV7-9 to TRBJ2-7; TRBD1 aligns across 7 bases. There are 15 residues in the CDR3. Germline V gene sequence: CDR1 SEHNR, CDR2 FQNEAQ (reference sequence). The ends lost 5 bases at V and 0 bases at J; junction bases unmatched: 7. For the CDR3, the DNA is TGTGCCAGCAGCGGCCGGGACAGCCCCTCCTACGAGCAGTACTTC. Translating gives CASSGRDSPSYEQYF.

The CDR3 protein is CASSLDRGNNEQFF. DNA of the CDR3: TGTGCCAGTAGTCTCGACAGGGGGAACAATGAGCAGTTCTTC. The rearrangement links TRBV19 to TRBJ2-1; 9 positions agree with TRBD1. Trimming cost V 5 bases and J 5 bases; bases outside gene matches: 4. CDR3 length equals 14 residues. Germline CDR1 and CDR2: LNHDA and SQIVND (reference sequence).

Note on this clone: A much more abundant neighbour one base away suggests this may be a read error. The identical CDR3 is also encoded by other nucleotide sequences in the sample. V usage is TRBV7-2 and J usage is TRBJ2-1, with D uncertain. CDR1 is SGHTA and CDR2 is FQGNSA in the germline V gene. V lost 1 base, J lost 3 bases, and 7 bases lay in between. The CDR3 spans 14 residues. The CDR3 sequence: CASSLDSSYNEQFF. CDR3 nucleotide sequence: TGTGCCAGCAGCTTAGATTCAAGCTACAATGAGCAGTTCTTC.

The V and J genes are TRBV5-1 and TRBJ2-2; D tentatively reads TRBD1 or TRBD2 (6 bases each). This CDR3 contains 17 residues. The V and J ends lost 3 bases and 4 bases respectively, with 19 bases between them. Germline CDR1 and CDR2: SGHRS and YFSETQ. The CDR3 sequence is CASSSAPGGQITGELFF. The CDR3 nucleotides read TGCGCCAGCAGCTCGGCCCCCGGGGGCCAGATCACCGGGGAGCTGTTTTTT.